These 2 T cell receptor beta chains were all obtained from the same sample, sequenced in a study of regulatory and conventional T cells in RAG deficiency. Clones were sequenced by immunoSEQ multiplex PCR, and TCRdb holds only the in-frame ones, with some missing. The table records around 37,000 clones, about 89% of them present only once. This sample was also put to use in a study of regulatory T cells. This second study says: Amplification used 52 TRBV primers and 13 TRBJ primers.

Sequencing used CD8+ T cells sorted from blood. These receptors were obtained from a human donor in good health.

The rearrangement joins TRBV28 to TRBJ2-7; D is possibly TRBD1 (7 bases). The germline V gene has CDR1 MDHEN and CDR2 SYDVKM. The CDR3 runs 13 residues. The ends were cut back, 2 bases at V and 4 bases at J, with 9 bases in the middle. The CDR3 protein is CASSLQGGYEQYF. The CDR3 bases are TGTGCCAGCAGTTTACAGGGGGGATACGAGCAGTACTTC.

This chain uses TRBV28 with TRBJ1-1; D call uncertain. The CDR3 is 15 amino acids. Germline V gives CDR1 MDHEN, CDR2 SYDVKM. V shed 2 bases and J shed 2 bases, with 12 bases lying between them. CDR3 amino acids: CASSLGVGTNTEAFF. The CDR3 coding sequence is TGTGCCAGCAGTTTAGGCGTTGGTACCAACACTGAAGCTTTCTTT.